This T cell receptor beta chain is from a study of cytomegalovirus exposure and HLA in healthy donors. Study conclusions and caveats: Sequencing had likely introduced a cluster of highly shared sequence variants as an artifact. TCR beta sequences reportedly predicted most subjects' HLA-A and HLA-B alleles accurately. Later, an analysis found that common viral pathogens appeared to be linked with several of the most significant clusters.

The PCR used 60 Vbeta and 13 Jbeta primers. Assay used: immunoSEQ multiplex PCR; TCRdb lists only in-frame clones, some missing. The sample lists about 42,000 clones; roughly half were seen once. The table lists this clone with a few counts. Its antigen remains unidentified. Sequencing was done on a sample of PBMCs. The receptor was derived from a human donor in good health.

CDR3 amino acids: CASRGGGNYGYTF. The CDR3 DNA reads as TGTGCCAGCAGGGGGGGTGGGAACTATGGCTACACCTTC. The V call is TRBV5-4, the J call TRBJ1-2; perhaps TRBD1 as D (5 bases). CDR1 is SGHNT, CDR2 YYREEE, per germline (reference sequence). The V and J ends lost 5 bases and 2 bases respectively, with 10 bases between them. The CDR3 totals 13 residues.